This T cell receptor beta chain was documented in a study of blood T cell repertoires in COVID-19 (dated by TCRdb to the early 2020s). Regarding the study in general: Samples from collaborators originated in the United States, Italy and Spain and spanned both the acute and convalescent phases of COVID-19. The material from the prospective study consisted of cDNA or gDNA derived from T cells, B-cell-depleted T cells, or PBMCs. The dataset comprised deeply sampled blood TCRbeta repertoires from subjects exposed to, actively infected with, or recovered from COVID-19. The samples were drawn from two sources: the first 160 participants of the ongoing ImmuneRACE study, and over 950 subjects contributed by 6 global collaborators. A freely available public database, intended as a resource for researchers studying the immune response to SARS-CoV-2, is where the repertoires were released. A de-identified subject ID, COVID-19 status, age in years and sex were almost always included in the sample metadata. Where available, HLA class I and class II types were taken from metadata supplied by the sample provider and were not determined by assay-based typing.

Results the study describes overall, beyond this receptor: How much clinical and demographic metadata was included differed by source and by participant, and the metadata was provided uncurated.

Collaborating institutions collected whole blood in K2EDTA tubes following their own protocols. For TCRbeta analysis, collaborator samples were shipped as frozen whole blood, as isolated PBMCs, or as DNA extracted from either sample type. TCRbeta CDR3 regions were amplified from genomic DNA by means of the immunoSEQ Assay, a bias-controlled multiplex PCR. The original methods were these. Nucleated cell counts per sample were estimated from amplification of reference gene primers within the assay. Sequence reads were collapsed and filtered to measure the absolute abundance of every unique TCRbeta CDR3 rearrangement. Productive Simpson clonality was computed per sample as the square root of Simpson's diversity index over productive rearrangements. TCRdb's version of the immuneACCESS table is confined to in-frame rearrangements and falls short of the full clone set. An unresolved V gene accounts for under half of the shortfall where checked; the remainder is of unknown origin. D and trimming come from the DNA, and the V and J calls and clone size come from that table. The sample table holds more than 200,000 clones, of which 82% were seen once. The leading ten clones occupy roughly 4.9% of the sample.

A word on this clone: No cognate antigen has been identified for it. No qualities accompany the bases; no much larger clone lies one base away.

The germline V gene (reference sequence) gives CDR1 as LNHNV and CDR2 as YYDKDF. V was cut back by 0 bases and J by 7 bases, leaving a gap of 7 bases between them. The CDR3 covers 13 residues, taking in both the cysteine and the phenylalanine. Just CDR3 DNA is preserved here, 39 bases in frame from base 1. The receptor chain draws on TRBV15 and TRBJ2-1, with the D gene not confidently named. The receptor was derived from a woman older than 75 with active or convalescent COVID-19. The source material was peripheral blood. The CDR3 corresponds to CATSRDQQNEQFF. Read as DNA, the sequence is TGTGCCACCAGCAGAGATCAACAGAATGAGCAGTTCTTC. With all but the CDR3 taken from the reference TRBV15 and TRBJ2-1 genes, the full variable domain is: DAMVIQNPRYQVTQFGKPVTLSCSQTLNHNVMYWYQQKSSQAPKLLFHYYDKDFNNEADTPDNFQSRRPNTSFCFLDIRSPGLGDTAMYLCATSRDQQNEQFFGPGTRLTVL.